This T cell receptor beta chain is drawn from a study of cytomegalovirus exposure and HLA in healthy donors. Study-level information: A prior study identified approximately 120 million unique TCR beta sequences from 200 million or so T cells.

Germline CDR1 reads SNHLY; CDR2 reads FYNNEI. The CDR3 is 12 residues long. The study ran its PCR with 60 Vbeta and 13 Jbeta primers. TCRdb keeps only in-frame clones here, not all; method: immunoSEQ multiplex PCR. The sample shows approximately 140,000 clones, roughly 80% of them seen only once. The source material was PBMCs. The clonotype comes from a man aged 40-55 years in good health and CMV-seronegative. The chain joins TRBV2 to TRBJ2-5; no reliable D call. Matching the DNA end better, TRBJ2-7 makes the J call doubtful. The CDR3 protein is CASSDLPYEQYF. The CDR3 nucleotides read TGTGCCAGCAGTGACCTACCCTACGAGCAGTACTTC.